This T cell receptor beta chain is drawn from a study of T cell responses to AZD1222 COVID-19 vaccine. Of note for this clone: As yet, its antigen is unknown.

Study-level findings and limits: Among AZD1222 vaccinees, only 6 or 7 were seropositive at baseline.

The V gene's germline CDR1 is SNHLY and CDR2 FYNNEI. The CDR3 is made up of 16 amino acids. The V segment lost 7 bases and the J segment 1 base; nucleotides outside the gene matches: 10. Whether given at about 4 or about 12 weeks, second doses were pooled. The repertoire was sequenced with immunoSEQ multiplex PCR; TCRdb's copy has only in-frame clones and lacks some. The table includes 100,000 to 120,000 clones, about 87% detected once. Sequenced here: peripheral blood, sampled 28 days after the second AZD1222 dose. This chain connects TRBV2 to TRBJ2-1; 7 nucleotides agree with TRBD2. The receptor was derived from an adult who received the AZD1222 COVID-19 vaccine. The CDR3 nucleotides are TGTGCCAGCATCGAGGGCAGCGGGATGTCCTACAATGAGCAGTTCTTC. Amino acids: CASIEGSGMSYNEQFF.